This TCR beta chain derives from a study of blood T cell repertoires in COVID-19. CDR3 size: 15 residues. Trimming cost V 4 bases and J 4 bases; bases outside gene matches: 6. CDR1 and CDR2 from the germline V gene are MGHRA and YSYEKL. Using immunoSEQ multiplex PCR, the repertoire was profiled, and TCRdb retains in-frame clones only, with some absent. The sample has 180,000 or so clones; roughly 88% are singletons. What was sequenced was peripheral blood. This chain links TRBV4-1 with TRBJ1-1; TRBD1 matches at 10 bases. The source is a man in his sixties with acute or convalescent COVID-19. The chain's CDR3 is CASSREGTGATEAFF. CDR3 in DNA: TGCGCCAGCAGCCGGGAAGGGACAGGGGCCACTGAAGCTTTCTTT.